This TCR beta chain emerged from a study of cytomegalovirus exposure and HLA in healthy donors. Study conclusions and caveats: Reportedly, a later analysis found an Asian-associated ancestry cluster had fewer N-insertions than the roughly 700-donor mean. The study designated 150 or so TCR beta chains cytomegalovirus-associated. TCR beta V- and J-gene trimming, according to a later analysis, was linked to a missense DCLRE1C variant.

In the case of this clone: Its antigen remains unknown.

PCR primers comprised 60 Vbeta and 13 Jbeta primers. TCRdb's table, derived via immunoSEQ multiplex PCR, lists solely in-frame clones and lacks some. Found here are about 110,000 clones, 70% to 80% of them singletons; the top ten hold 3%. The length of the CDR3 is 13 residues. CDR1 and CDR2 from the germline V gene are MGHDK and SYGVNS. V was trimmed by 3 bases and J by 2 bases, leaving 7 bases between them. Sequencing was carried out using PBMCs. The V call is TRBV25-1, the J call TRBJ1-2; D gene ambiguous. This sequence was found in a woman aged 18 to 35 in good health and CMV-seropositive. The CDR3 spells CASSDGPNYGYTF. For the CDR3, the DNA is TGTGCCAGCAGTGATGGGCCCAACTATGGCTACACCTTC.